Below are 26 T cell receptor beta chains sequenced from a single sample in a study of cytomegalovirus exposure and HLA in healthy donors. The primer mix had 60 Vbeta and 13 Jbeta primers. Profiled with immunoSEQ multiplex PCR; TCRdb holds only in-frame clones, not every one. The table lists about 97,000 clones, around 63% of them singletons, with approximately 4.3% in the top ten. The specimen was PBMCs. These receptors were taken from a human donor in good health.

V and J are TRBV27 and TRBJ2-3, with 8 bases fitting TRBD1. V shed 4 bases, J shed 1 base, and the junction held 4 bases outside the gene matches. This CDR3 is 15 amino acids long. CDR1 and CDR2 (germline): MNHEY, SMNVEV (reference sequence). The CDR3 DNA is TGTGCCAGCAGTTATGCGGACAGGGGCACAGATACGCAGTATTTT. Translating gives CASSYADRGTDTQYF.

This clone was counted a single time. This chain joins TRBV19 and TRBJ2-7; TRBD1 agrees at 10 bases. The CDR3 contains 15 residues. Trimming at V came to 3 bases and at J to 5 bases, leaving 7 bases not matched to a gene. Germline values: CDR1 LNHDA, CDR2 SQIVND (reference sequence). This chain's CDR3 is CASSIMDRGINEQYF. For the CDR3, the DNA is TGTGCCAGTAGTATCATGGACAGGGGGATCAACGAGCAGTACTTC.

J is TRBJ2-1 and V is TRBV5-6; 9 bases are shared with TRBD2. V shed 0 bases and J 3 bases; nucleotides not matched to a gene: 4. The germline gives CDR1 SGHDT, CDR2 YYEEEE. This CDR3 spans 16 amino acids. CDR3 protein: CASSLARTSVYNEQFF. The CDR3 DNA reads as TGTGCCAGCAGCTTGGCTCGGACTAGCGTCTACAATGAGCAGTTCTTC. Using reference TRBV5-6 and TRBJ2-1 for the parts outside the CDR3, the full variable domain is DAGVTQSPTHLIKTRGQQVTLRCSPKSGHDTVSWYQQALGQGPQFIFQYYEEEERQRGNFPDRFSGHQFPNYSSELNVNALLLGDSALYLCASSLARTSVYNEQFFGPGTRLTVL.

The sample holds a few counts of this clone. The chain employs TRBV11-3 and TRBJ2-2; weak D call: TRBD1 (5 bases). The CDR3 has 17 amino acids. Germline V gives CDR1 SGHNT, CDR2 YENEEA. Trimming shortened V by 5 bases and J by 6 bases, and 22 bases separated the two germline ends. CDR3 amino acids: CASSPTPPGIGPGELFF. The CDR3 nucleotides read TGTGCCAGCAGCCCTACCCCGCCAGGGATTGGCCCCGGGGAGCTGTTTTTT.

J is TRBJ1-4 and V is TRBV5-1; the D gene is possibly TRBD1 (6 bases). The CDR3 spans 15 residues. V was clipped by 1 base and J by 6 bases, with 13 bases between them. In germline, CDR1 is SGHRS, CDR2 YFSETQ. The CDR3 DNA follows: TGCGCCAGCAGCTTGTCGACAGGCGTTTATGAAAAACTGTTTTTT. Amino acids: CASSLSTGVYEKLFF.

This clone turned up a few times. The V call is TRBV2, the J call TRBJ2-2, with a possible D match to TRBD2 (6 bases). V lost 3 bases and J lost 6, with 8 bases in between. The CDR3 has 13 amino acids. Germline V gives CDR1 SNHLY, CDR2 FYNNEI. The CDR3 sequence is CASSDGGPGELFF. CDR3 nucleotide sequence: TGTGCCAGCAGTGACGGGGGTCCCGGGGAGCTGTTTTTT.

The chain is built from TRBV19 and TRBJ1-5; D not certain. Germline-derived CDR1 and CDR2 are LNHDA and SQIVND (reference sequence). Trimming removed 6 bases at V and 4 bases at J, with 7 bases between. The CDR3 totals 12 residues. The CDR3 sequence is CASRFGNQPQHF. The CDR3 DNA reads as TGTGCCAGTAGGTTCGGGAATCAGCCCCAGCATTTT.

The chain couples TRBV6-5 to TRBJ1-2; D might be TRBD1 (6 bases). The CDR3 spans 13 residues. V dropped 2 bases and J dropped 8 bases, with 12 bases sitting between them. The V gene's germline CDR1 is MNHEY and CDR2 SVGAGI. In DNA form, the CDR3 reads TGTGCCAGCAGTTACAACAGGGCGTGGGGCTACACCTTC. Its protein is CASSYNRAWGYTF.

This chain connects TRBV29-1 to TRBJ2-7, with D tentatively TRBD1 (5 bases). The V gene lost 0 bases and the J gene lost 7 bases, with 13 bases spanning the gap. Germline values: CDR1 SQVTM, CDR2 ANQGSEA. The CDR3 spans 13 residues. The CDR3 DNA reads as TGCAGCGTTGAAGATCCAGGGCCCAGGGAGCAGTACTTC. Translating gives CSVEDPGPREQYF.

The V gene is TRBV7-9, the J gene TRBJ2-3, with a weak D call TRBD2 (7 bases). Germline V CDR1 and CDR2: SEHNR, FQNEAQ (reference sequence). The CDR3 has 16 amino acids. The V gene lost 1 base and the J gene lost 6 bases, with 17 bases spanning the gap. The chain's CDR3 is CASSLGAQGGVDTQYF. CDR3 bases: TGTGCCAGCAGCTTAGGCGCTCAAGGGGGGGTGGATACGCAGTATTTT.

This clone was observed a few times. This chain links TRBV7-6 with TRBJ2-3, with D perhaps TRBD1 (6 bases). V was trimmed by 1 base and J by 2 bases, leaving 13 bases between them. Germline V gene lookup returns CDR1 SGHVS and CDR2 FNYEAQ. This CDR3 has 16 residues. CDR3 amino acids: CASSLEGVTSTDTQYF. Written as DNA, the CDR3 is TGTGCCAGCAGCTTAGAGGGGGTTACATCCACAGATACGCAGTATTTT.

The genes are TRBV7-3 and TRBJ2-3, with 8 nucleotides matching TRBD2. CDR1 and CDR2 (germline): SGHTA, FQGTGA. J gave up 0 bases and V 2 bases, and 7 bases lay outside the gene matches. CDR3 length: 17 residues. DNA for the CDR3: TGTGCCAGCAGCTTAGGTCCTAGCGGGCTGAGCACAGATACGCAGTATTTT. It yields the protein CASSLGPSGLSTDTQYF.

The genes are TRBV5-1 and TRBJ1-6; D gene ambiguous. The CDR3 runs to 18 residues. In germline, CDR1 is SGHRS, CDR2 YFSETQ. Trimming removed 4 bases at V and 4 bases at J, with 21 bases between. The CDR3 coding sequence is TGCGCCAGCAGCCCCCGGCCCCTTACTCAGGATTATAATTCACCCCTCCACTTT. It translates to CASSPRPLTQDYNSPLHF.

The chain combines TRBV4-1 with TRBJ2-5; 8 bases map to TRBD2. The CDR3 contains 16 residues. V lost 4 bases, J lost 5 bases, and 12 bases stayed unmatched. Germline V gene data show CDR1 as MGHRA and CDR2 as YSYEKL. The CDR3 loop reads CASSLPIAGTDETQYF. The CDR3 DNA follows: TGCGCCAGCAGCCTCCCCATAGCGGGGACGGACGAGACCCAGTACTTC.

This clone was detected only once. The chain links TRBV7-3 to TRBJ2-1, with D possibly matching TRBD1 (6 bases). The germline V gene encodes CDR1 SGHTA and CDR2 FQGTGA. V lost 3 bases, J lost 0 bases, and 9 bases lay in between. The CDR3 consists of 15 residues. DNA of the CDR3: TGTGCCAGCAGCTTTGGGACACGCTCCTACAATGAGCAGTTCTTC. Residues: CASSFGTRSYNEQFF.

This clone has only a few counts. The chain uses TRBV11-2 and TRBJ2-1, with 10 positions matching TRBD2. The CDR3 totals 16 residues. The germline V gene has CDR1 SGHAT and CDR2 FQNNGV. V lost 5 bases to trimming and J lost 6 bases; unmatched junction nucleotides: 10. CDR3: CASSLTTAGGPNEQFF. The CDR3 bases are TGTGCCAGCAGCCTAACTACAGCGGGAGGGCCCAATGAGCAGTTCTTC.

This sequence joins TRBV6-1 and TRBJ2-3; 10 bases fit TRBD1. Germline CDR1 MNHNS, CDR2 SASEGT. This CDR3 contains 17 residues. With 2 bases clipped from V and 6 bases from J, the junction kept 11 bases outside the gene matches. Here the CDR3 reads CASSESSGTGVRDTQYF. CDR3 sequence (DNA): TGTGCCAGCAGTGAAAGCTCCGGGACAGGGGTTCGGGATACGCAGTATTTT.

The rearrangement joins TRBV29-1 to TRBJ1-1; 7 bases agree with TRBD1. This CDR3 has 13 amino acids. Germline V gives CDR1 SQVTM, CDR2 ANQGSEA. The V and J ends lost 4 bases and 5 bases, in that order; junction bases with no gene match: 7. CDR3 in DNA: TGCAGCGTTGTATCAGGGGGTCCGACTGAAGCTTTCTTT. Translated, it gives CSVVSGGPTEAFF. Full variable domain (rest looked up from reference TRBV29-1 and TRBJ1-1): SAVISQKPSRDICQRGTSLTIQCQVDSQVTMMFWYRQQPGQSLTLIATANQGSEATYESGFVIDKFPISRPNLTFSTLTVSNMSPEDSSIYLCSVVSGGPTEAFFGQGTRLTVV.

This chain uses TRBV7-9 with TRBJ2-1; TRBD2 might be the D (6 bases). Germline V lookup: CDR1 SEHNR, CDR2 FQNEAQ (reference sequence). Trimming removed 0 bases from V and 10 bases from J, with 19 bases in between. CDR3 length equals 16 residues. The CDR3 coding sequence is TGTGCCAGCAGCTTAGCCTTGACTAGTGCTCCGGGGGAGCAGTTCTTC. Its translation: CASSLALTSAPGEQFF.

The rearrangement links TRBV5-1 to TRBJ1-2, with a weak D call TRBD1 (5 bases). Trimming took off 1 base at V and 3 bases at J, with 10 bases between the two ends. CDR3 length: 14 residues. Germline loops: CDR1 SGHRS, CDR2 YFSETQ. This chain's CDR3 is CASSLYRTDYGYTF. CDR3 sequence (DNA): TGCGCCAGCAGCTTGTACAGGACGGACTATGGCTACACCTTC. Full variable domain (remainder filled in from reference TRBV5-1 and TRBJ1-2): KAGVTQTPRYLIKTRGQQVTLSCSPISGHRSVSWYQQTPGQGLQFLFEYFSETQRNKGNFPGRFSGRQFSNSRSEMNVSTLELGDSALYLCASSLYRTDYGYTFGSGTRLTVV.

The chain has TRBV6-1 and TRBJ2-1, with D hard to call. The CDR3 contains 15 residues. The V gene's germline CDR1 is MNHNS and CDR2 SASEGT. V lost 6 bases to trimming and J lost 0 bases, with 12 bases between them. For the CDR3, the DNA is TGTGCCAGCAGAGACGGAGTTAGCTCCTACAATGAGCAGTTCTTC. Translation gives CASRDGVSSYNEQFF.

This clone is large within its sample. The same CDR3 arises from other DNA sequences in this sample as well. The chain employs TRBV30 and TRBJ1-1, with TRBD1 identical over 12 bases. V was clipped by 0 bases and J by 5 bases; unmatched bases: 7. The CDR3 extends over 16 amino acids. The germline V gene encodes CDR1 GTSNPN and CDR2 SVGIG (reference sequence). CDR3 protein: CAWSVGTGGGNTEAFF. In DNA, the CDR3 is TGTGCCTGGAGTGTCGGGACAGGGGGCGGTAATACTGAAGCTTTCTTT.

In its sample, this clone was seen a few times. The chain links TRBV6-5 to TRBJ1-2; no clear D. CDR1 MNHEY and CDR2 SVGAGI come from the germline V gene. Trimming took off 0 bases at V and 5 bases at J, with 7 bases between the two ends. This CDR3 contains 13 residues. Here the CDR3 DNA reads TGTGCCAGCAGTTACTCGATTGAGTATGGCTACACCTTC. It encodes CASSYSIEYGYTF.

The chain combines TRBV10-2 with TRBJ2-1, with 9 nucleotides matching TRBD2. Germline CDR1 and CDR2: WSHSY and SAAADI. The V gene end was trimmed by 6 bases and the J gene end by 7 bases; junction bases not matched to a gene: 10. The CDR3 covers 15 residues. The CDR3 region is CASRSGTSSWNEQFF. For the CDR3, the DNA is TGCGCCAGCAGATCCGGGACTAGCAGCTGGAATGAGCAGTTCTTC.

CDR3 sequence reads: CASSRVGATETQYF. CDR3 coding DNA: TGTGCCAGCAGCAGGGTGGGCGCGACGGAGACCCAGTACTTC. The V and J genes are TRBV6-5 and TRBJ2-5; tentatively, D is TRBD1 (5 bases). Trimming took off 6 bases at V and 5 bases at J, with 16 bases between the two ends. Germline assignment: CDR1 MNHEY and CDR2 SVGAGI. The CDR3 sequence is 14 residues long.

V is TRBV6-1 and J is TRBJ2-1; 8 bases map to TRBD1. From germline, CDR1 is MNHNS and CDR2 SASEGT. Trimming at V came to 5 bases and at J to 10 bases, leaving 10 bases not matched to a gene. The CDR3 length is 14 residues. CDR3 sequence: CASSRDRITGEQFF. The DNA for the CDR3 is TGTGCCAGCAGTCGGGACAGGATTACGGGCGAGCAGTTCTTC.